The 24 T cell receptor beta chains reported below all come from one sample, sequenced in a study of blood T cell repertoires in COVID-19. TCRdb's table, derived via immunoSEQ multiplex PCR, lists solely in-frame clones and lacks some. Of 20,000 to 30,000 clones listed, roughly 92% are singletons. Material: peripheral blood. Every receptor here comes from a woman aged 45-59 years with active COVID-19.

The chain has TRBV4-1 and TRBJ1-2; TRBD1 might be the D (5 bases). The CDR3 extends over 13 amino acids. Germline V gene sequence: CDR1 MGHRA, CDR2 YSYEKL. V was pared by 0 bases and J by 8 bases, with 10 bases between. Here the CDR3 reads CASSQDGAYGYTF. The CDR3 nucleotides read TGCGCCAGCAGCCAAGATGGGGCCTACGGCTACACCTTC.

This rearrangement joins TRBV4-2 to TRBJ2-7, with 10 bases identical to TRBD2. CDR1 is LGHNA, CDR2 YNFKEQ, per germline. This CDR3 has 19 residues. J lost 4 bases, V lost 0 bases, and 15 bases had no gene match. CDR3 amino acids: CASSQDPGLALEGRYEQYF. CDR3 in DNA: TGTGCCAGCAGCCAAGACCCGGGACTAGCGCTCGAGGGCAGGTACGAGCAGTACTTC.

The gene calls are TRBV9 and TRBJ1-1, with D possibly matching TRBD1 (6 bases). There are 14 residues in the CDR3. V was cut by 6 bases and J by 8 bases, with 20 bases left in between. Germline V gene data show CDR1 as SGDLS and CDR2 as YYNGEE. The CDR3 region is CASTGGSTGTEAFF. The CDR3 DNA follows: TGTGCCAGCACCGGGGGGTCGACCGGGACAGAAGCTTTCTTT.

This sequence joins TRBV6-2 or TRBV6-3 and TRBJ2-5; TRBD2 matches at 7 bases. V lost 5 bases and J lost 7; bases outside the gene matches: 13. This CDR3 comprises 15 residues. CDR1 is MNHEY and CDR2 is SVGEGT in the germline V gene. Here the CDR3 DNA reads TGTGCCAGCAGTGTCGGCGGGAGTGAATTGGGGACCCAGTACTTC. Protein: CASSVGGSELGTQYF.

V and J are TRBV6-5 and TRBJ1-1; 7 nucleotides align to TRBD1. The ends lost 2 bases at V and 4 bases at J; junction bases unmatched: 4. There are 14 residues in the CDR3. Germline V gives CDR1 MNHEY, CDR2 SVGAGI. The CDR3 sequence is CASSYDRVSTEAFF. CDR3 coding DNA: TGTGCCAGCAGTTACGACAGGGTGAGCACTGAAGCTTTCTTT.

The chain uses TRBV9 and TRBJ2-2; D is unresolved. V was shortened by 0 bases and J by 7 bases, with 7 bases between the two germline ends. The CDR3 length is 13 residues. From germline, CDR1 is SGDLS and CDR2 YYNGEE. Here the CDR3 reads CASSVEVGGELFF. The CDR3 region has the DNA TGTGCCAGCAGCGTAGAAGTCGGCGGGGAGCTGTTTTTT.

The rearrangement uses TRBV19 and TRBJ2-3; 9 bases line up with TRBD2. Losses at the gene ends were 3 bases for V and 6 bases for J; bases not matched to a gene: 7. The CDR3 consists of 15 residues. Germline values: CDR1 LNHDA, CDR2 SQIVND (reference sequence). The CDR3: CASSMRSGRVDTQYF. The CDR3 bases are TGTGCCAGTAGTATGCGTAGCGGGAGAGTGGATACGCAGTATTTT.

The chain has TRBV2 and TRBJ1-1; tentative D call: TRBD1 (6 bases). Trimming pared 6 bases from V and 5 bases from J, leaving 16 bases between. Germline CDR1 is SNHLY and CDR2 is FYNNEI. This CDR3 is built from 14 residues. DNA for the CDR3: TGTGCCAGCAGCTACAGGGCGGCGAGGACTGAAGCTTTCTTT. Protein: CASSYRAARTEAFF. Looking up the rest from reference TRBV2 and TRBJ1-1 gives the full variable domain: EPEVTQTPSHQVTQMGQEVILRCVPISNHLYFYWYRQILGQKVEFLVSFYNNEISEKSEIFDDQFSVERPDGSNFTLKIRSTKLEDSAMYFCASSYRAARTEAFFGQGTRLTVV.

V is TRBV2 and J is TRBJ2-7, with 9 bases lining up with TRBD1. With 4 bases clipped from V and 5 bases from J, the junction kept 6 bases outside the gene matches. The CDR3 runs 14 residues. Germline CDR1 is SNHLY and CDR2 is FYNNEI. The CDR3 here is CASSARDRVNEQYV. DNA of the CDR3: TGTGCCAGCAGTGCAAGGGACAGGGTTAACGAGCAGTACGTC.

This chain links TRBV5-5 with TRBJ2-2; 8 positions agree with TRBD2. The CDR3 loop spans 15 amino acids. V shed 6 bases, J shed 1 base, and the junction held 5 bases outside the gene matches. CDR1 SGHKS and CDR2 YYEKEE come from the germline V gene (reference sequence). The CDR3 is CASIGGALNTGELFF. DNA for the CDR3: TGTGCCAGCATCGGGGGGGCGCTGAACACCGGGGAGCTGTTTTTT.

The chain joins TRBV29-1 to TRBJ1-1, with D uncertain. The CDR3 is made up of 13 amino acids. CDR1 is SQVTM and CDR2 is ANQGSEA in the germline V gene. Trimming cost V 3 bases and J 4 bases, with 12 bases left between them. The CDR3 DNA reads TGCAGCGTTGACCTCCACGAGAGCACTGAAGCTTTCTTT. Translated: CSVDLHESTEAFF.

The chain couples TRBV9 to TRBJ2-1, with 11 bases aligning to TRBD2. Trimming took 2 bases from V and 9 from J; bases not matched to a gene: 7. The CDR3 sequence is 15 residues long. The germline V gene has CDR1 SGDLS and CDR2 YYNGEE. The chain's CDR3 is CASSVDTGLAAEQFF. The CDR3 DNA reads as TGTGCCAGCAGCGTGGATACGGGACTAGCGGCTGAGCAGTTCTTC.

The chain is built from TRBV9 and TRBJ2-1, with a possible D match to TRBD2 (6 bases). Trimming pared 3 bases from V and 8 bases from J, leaving 15 bases between. CDR1 is SGDLS, CDR2 YYNGEE, per germline. The CDR3 covers 14 residues. For the CDR3, the DNA is TGTGCCAGCAGCGAACAGGTTCGGGACTATGAGCAGTTCTTC. Amino acids: CASSEQVRDYEQFF.

The CDR3 here is CASSPGDRGETQYF. The CDR3 region has the DNA TGTGCCAGCAGCCCCGGGGACAGGGGGGAGACCCAGTACTTC. V and J are TRBV7-9 and TRBJ2-5; 11 nucleotides agree with TRBD1. With V trimmed by 5 bases and J by 5 bases, 4 bases remained unmatched. This CDR3 spans 14 amino acids. Germline V CDR1 and CDR2: SEHNR, FQNEAQ (reference sequence).

The J gene is TRBJ2-7, the V gene TRBV20-1, with D hard to call. The germline V gene has CDR1 DFQATT and CDR2 SNEGSKA (reference sequence). Trimming removed 2 bases from V and 3 bases from J, with 5 bases in between. This CDR3 is built from 11 residues. The CDR3 spells CSARQNYEQYF. The DNA for the CDR3 is TGCAGTGCTAGACAGAACTACGAGCAGTACTTC.

This chain connects TRBV5-8 to TRBJ1-5; weak D call: TRBD1 (6 bases). V was trimmed by 0 bases and J by 2 bases, leaving 15 bases between them. The length of the CDR3 is 17 residues. CDR1 and CDR2 (germline): SGHTS, YDEGEE. For the CDR3, the DNA is TGTGCCAGCAGCTTGGCCCCCTCGGGGGGCGGCAATCAGCCCCAGCATTTT. Encoded protein: CASSLAPSGGGNQPQHF.

In this sample, this clone turned up a few times. This chain connects TRBV5-1 to TRBJ2-5; 8 bases agree with TRBD1. V shed 0 bases and J 4 bases; nucleotides not matched to a gene: 8. Germline V gene data show CDR1 as SGHRS and CDR2 as YFSETQ. The CDR3 totals 16 residues. The CDR3 region is CASSLVSGTGTETQYF. Here the CDR3 DNA reads TGCGCCAGCAGCTTGGTGTCCGGGACAGGCACAGAGACCCAGTACTTC.

The chain is built from TRBV3-1 (or the pseudogene TRBV3-2) and TRBJ1-1; D ambiguous. Trimming cost V 5 bases and J 3 bases, with 7 bases left between them. Germline CDR1 reads LGHDT; CDR2 reads YNNKEL (reference sequence). This CDR3 is built from 12 residues. Here the CDR3 reads CASSVRDTEAFF. The CDR3 DNA reads TGTGCCAGCAGCGTGAGGGACACTGAAGCTTTCTTT.

The chain recombines TRBV9 with TRBJ2-1, with D perhaps matching TRBD2 (6 bases). V lost 0 bases, J lost 5 bases, and 15 bases lay in between. Germline assignment: CDR1 SGDLS and CDR2 YYNGEE. The CDR3 length is 16 residues. CDR3: CASSVVSGTRNNEQFF. CDR3 DNA: TGTGCCAGCAGCGTAGTTTCCGGGACTCGGAACAATGAGCAGTTCTTC.

This chain joins TRBV28 and TRBJ2-5; D is undetermined. Germline lookup yields CDR1 MDHEN and CDR2 SYDVKM. The CDR3 runs to 12 residues. Trimming took 5 bases from V and 5 from J, leaving 9 bases between them. CDR3 in DNA: TGTGCCAGCAGTCCCGGTTGGGAGACCCAGTACTTC. Its translation: CASSPGWETQYF.

Turning to this clone: The germline gene is not matched at one end of the junction; a read error may be the cause. The chain couples TRBV7-7 to TRBJ2-5; D is perhaps TRBD1 (6 bases). Germline V gene sequence: CDR1 SSHAT, CDR2 FNYEAQ (reference sequence). This CDR3 comprises 13 residues. CDR3 protein: CASSSQGSETQYF. The CDR3 nucleotides read TGTGCTAGCAGCTCCCAGGGGTCGGAGACCCAGTACTTC. Using reference TRBV7-7 and TRBJ2-5 for the parts outside the CDR3, the full variable domain is GAGVSQSPRYKVTKRGQDVTLRCDPISSHATLYWYQQALGQGPEFLTYFNYEAQPDKSGLPSDRFSAERPEGSISTLTIQRTEQRDSAMYRCASSSQGSETQYFGPGTRLLVL.

The J gene is TRBJ2-5, the V gene TRBV2; 12 bases line up with TRBD2. The ends lost 8 bases at V and 2 bases at J; junction bases unmatched: 3. CDR1 is SNHLY, CDR2 FYNNEI, per germline. CDR3 length equals 14 residues. CDR3 coding DNA: TGTGCCAGCGGCGGACTAGCGGGGCAAGAGACCCAGTACTTC. Translated: CASGGLAGQETQYF.

V usage is TRBV29-1 and J usage is TRBJ2-3; D remains ambiguous. The CDR3 consists of 13 residues. Trimming cost V 3 bases and J 1 base, with 8 bases left between them. The germline V gene encodes CDR1 SQVTM and CDR2 ANQGSEA. CDR3 sequence: CSVDTMGTDTQYF. DNA of the CDR3: TGCAGCGTTGACACTATGGGCACAGATACGCAGTATTTT.

V usage is TRBV27 and J usage is TRBJ2-3, with no clear D. CDR1 MNHEY and CDR2 SMNVEV come from the germline V gene (reference sequence). This CDR3 spans 14 amino acids. V lost 5 bases to trimming and J lost 4 bases, with 13 bases between them. CDR3 sequence (DNA): TGTGCCAGCAGTCCGAGACTCTTTTCAGATACGCAGTATTTT. The encoded protein is CASSPRLFSDTQYF.